This T cell receptor (beta chain) comes out of a study of long-term antiretroviral therapy in people with HIV. Findings and caveats of the study: After ART, diversity increased yet remained lower than transplant donor controls. Clones showing expansion before ART dominated the repertoire at all time points. Among HIV repertoires, CDR3 length ranges were narrower than those of controls.

The authors ran the immunoSEQ assay, v3.0, at survey level. Method: immunoSEQ multiplex PCR; TCRdb's copy keeps in-frame clones and lacks some. The table has 25,000 to 40,000 clones, 97% seen once. Trimming stripped 4 bases from V and 4 bases from J, with 5 bases between. The CDR3 extends over 11 amino acids. Germline loops: CDR1 SNHLY, CDR2 FYNNEI. Every donor contributed at least one pre-ART and at least two post-ART PBMC samples. A remark on this clone: Its antigen is undetermined.

The V call is TRBV2, the J call TRBJ2-7, with no clear D. The clonotype originates from a man aged 25-45 years with HIV. The material sequenced was unsorted PBMCs, taken 7.6 years after starting antiretroviral therapy. CDR3 DNA sequence: TGTGCCAGCAGTGTTCGGTACGAGCAGTACTTC. The encoded protein is CASSVRYEQYF.